This TCR beta chain derives from a study of blood T cell repertoires in COVID-19. Source study methods: Amplification from reference gene primers served as the basis for estimated nucleated cell counts. Some clones are missing from TCRdb's copy, which holds only in-frame ones; the method was immunoSEQ multiplex PCR. The V and J calls and the clone size are those of that table, but D and trimming were determined from the DNA. The sample yields 150,000 or so clones, roughly 79% seen once. The length of the CDR3 is 16 residues. Trimming took off 0 bases at V and 7 bases at J, with 13 bases between the two ends. Looked up from germline, CDR1 is LGHDT and CDR2 is YNNKEL (reference sequence).

This chain joins TRBV3-1 (or the pseudogene TRBV3-2) and TRBJ1-6; D perhaps matches TRBD1 (5 bases). This receptor was taken from a woman aged 50 to 60 who had recovered from COVID-19. The sample consisted of PBMCs or T cells enriched from blood (not recorded which). The CDR3 DNA reads TGTGCCAGCAGCCAAGAAGTGGGCGGGGCCAATTCACCCCTCCACTTT. The encoded protein is CASSQEVGGANSPLHF.